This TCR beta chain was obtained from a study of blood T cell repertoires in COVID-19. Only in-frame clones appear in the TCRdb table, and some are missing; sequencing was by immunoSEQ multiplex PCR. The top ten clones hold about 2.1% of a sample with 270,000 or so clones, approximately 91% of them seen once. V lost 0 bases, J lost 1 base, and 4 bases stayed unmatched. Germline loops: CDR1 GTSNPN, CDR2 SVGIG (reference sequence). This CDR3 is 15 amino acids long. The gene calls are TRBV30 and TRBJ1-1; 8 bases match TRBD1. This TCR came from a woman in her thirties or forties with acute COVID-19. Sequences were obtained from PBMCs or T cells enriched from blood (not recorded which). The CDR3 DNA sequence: TGTGCCTGGAGTGTATTGGGGACAGGGAACACTGAAGCTTTCTTT. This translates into CAWSVLGTGNTEAFF.